A single sample is the source of the 20 T cell receptor beta chains below, sequenced in a study of regulatory T cells in long-lasting Graves disease (dated by TCRdb to the early 2020s). Library creation used multiplex PCR. TCRdb lists the instrument as Illumina HiSeq 4000. iRepertoire HTBI primers and Arm-PCR amplification of CDR3 regions were used to construct TCR beta libraries. In TCRdb, the public reads were trimmed at Q25 with fastp and aligned with MiXCR, with productive beta chains retained. Rows are combined by CDR3 protein, so each entry shows the most common genes and DNA. The sample records about 460,000 distinct CDR3 sequences, under 25% of which are singletons. The ten biggest clones cover around 14% of the sample. Reading the label with the study, this specimen's time point is: persistent/refractory GD, antithyroid drugs over 5 years with positive TRAb. For both TCR sequencing and RNA sequencing, RNA was extracted from PBMCs using TRIzol.

Sequencing used peripheral blood mononuclear cells (PBMCs), obtained when the disease was refractory, from a patient treated with antithyroid drugs. Receptors were obtained from a female donor with Graves disease.

This clonotype was seen ten or more times. The DNA of the CDR3 is TGCAGCGTCGGAGGCCAGGGGAACTATGGCTACACCTTC. Protein sequence: CSVGGQGNYGYTF. The chain couples TRBV29-1 to TRBJ1-2, with a tentative D call TRBD1 (6 bases). Germline V gene data show CDR1 as SQVTM and CDR2 as ANQGSEA. The CDR3 contains 13 residues. The V end was cut by 6 bases, the J end by 2 bases, with 13 bases between. Looking up the rest from reference TRBV29-1 and TRBJ1-2 gives the full variable domain: SAVISQKPSRDICQRGTSLTIQCQVDSQVTMMFWYRQQPGQSLTLIATANQGSEATYESGFVIDKFPISRPNLTFSTLTVSNMSPEDSSIYLCSVGGQGNYGYTFGSGTRLTVV.

Comments on this clonotype: A far larger clone is just one base off, so this is likely a read error. This chain joins TRBV6-1 and TRBJ1-5; no reliable D call. Per germline, CDR1 MNHNS and CDR2 SASEGT. The CDR3 sequence is 14 residues long. Trimming shortened V by 11 bases and J by 7 bases, and 21 bases separated the two germline ends. The CDR3 loop reads CAGGINGQAQPQHF. DNA of the CDR3: TGTGCCGGCGGGATCAACGGTCAGGCGCAGCCCCAGCATTTT.

This clonotype was counted between two and nine times. The chain has TRBV7-9 and TRBJ1-1, with 8 bases that match TRBD1. The V gene end was trimmed by 2 bases and the J gene end by 10 bases; junction bases not matched to a gene: 12. The CDR3 runs 15 residues. CDR1 is SEHNR, CDR2 FQNEAQ, per germline (reference sequence). CDR3 loop: CASSLSRQGLGGAFF. CDR3 sequence (DNA): TGTGCCAGCAGCTTATCGCGACAGGGGCTGGGGGGAGCTTTCTTT.

V is TRBV7-9 and J is TRBJ2-2, with unresolved D. The CDR3 totals 13 residues. Looked up from germline, CDR1 is SEHNR and CDR2 is FQNEAQ (reference sequence). The CDR3 DNA is TGTGTCCCACATGGGGAGAACACCGGGGAGCTGTTTTTT. Residues: CVPHGENTGELFF.

This clonotype turned up a few times. V is TRBV7-9 and J is TRBJ2-7; 9 nucleotides match TRBD1. The junction had 7 bases not matched to a gene; V was cut back by 1 base and J by 0 bases. The CDR3 contains 17 residues. The V gene's germline CDR1 is SEHNR and CDR2 FQNEAQ (reference sequence). CDR3 sequence: CASSLVLGQGNSYEQYF. CDR3 bases: TGTGCCAGCAGCTTAGTTTTGGGACAGGGCAACTCCTACGAGCAGTACTTC.

This clonotype was seen at least ten times. This rearrangement joins TRBV6-1 to TRBJ1-2, with a tentative D call TRBD1 (5 bases). Trimming shortened V by 4 bases and J by 8 bases, and 11 bases separated the two germline ends. The V gene's germline CDR1 is MNHNS and CDR2 SASEGT. The CDR3 has 12 residues. CDR3 protein: CASSGGAGGYTF. CDR3 bases: TGTGCCAGCAGTGGCGGGGCTGGAGGCTACACCTTC.

The DNA for the CDR3 is TGCAGTGCCCTCCGGGACCCCAATCAGCCCCAGCATTTT. Translated, it gives CSALRDPNQPQHF. The chain joins TRBV20-1 to TRBJ1-5, with D perhaps TRBD1 (5 bases). V lost 6 bases to trimming and J lost 3 bases, with 12 bases between them. CDR3 size: 13 residues. Germline V gene sequence: CDR1 DFQATT, CDR2 SNEGSKA (reference sequence).

This clonotype was counted once. The V call is TRBV20-1, the J call TRBJ2-1, with TRBD2 identical over 10 bases. The CDR3 runs 18 residues. Germline CDR1 and CDR2: DFQATT and SNEGSKA (reference sequence). V gave up 6 bases and J gave up 0 bases; unmatched junction bases: 14. The CDR3 region has the DNA TGCAGTGCCGAAAAACCCCTAGCGGGGGATGCCTCCTACAATGAGCAGTTCTTC. It specifies CSAEKPLAGDASYNEQFF.

In its sample, this clonotype was seen many times. The CDR3, as DNA: TGTGCCAGCACGGCTTTAGGGGATAGCAATCAGCCCCAGCATTTT. This codes for CASTALGDSNQPQHF. The chain recombines TRBV6-1 with TRBJ1-5, with a weak D call TRBD1 (5 bases). The CDR3 is 15 amino acids. Trimming removed 7 bases from V and 0 bases from J, with 13 bases in between. From germline, CDR1 is MNHNS and CDR2 SASEGT.

As for this clonotype: A much larger clone sits a single nucleotide away, making a read error possible. This chain uses TRBV20-1 with TRBJ2-5, with TRBD2 matching 8 bases. Per the germline V gene, CDR1 is DFQATT and CDR2 is SNEGSKA (reference sequence). The CDR3 spans 13 residues. The CDR3 DNA reads TGCAGTGCCCACGGGGGGGGCGAAGAGATCCAGTACTTC. This sequence encodes CSAHGGGEEIQYF.

This rearrangement joins TRBV5-5 to TRBJ1-4, with 12 nucleotides matching TRBD1. The V and J ends lost 0 bases and 7 bases, in that order; junction bases with no gene match: 4. The CDR3 is 16 residues long. The germline CDR1 and CDR2 sequences are SGHKS and YYEKEE (reference sequence). The CDR3, as DNA: TGTGCCAGCAGCTTGGCCGGGACAGGGGGCTCTGAAAAACTGTTTTTT. It yields the protein CASSLAGTGGSEKLFF.

The sample holds many counts of this clonotype. The CDR3 region has the DNA TGTGCCAGCAGTTCACCATCCGGGACAGGGAGTCGAGGCTATGGCTACACCTTC. It yields the protein CASSSPSGTGSRGYGYTF. The chain has TRBV6-5 and TRBJ1-2, with TRBD1 matching over 9 bases. V was clipped by 4 bases and J by 4 bases; unmatched bases: 16. Germline assignment: CDR1 MNHEY and CDR2 SVGAGI. This CDR3 spans 18 amino acids.

This clonotype was seen only a few times. The V gene is TRBV6-2 or TRBV6-3, the J gene TRBJ2-2; tentative D call: TRBD2 (6 bases). The V gene's germline CDR1 is MNHEY and CDR2 SVGEGT. V gave up 1 base and J gave up 3 bases, with 6 bases separating them. The length of the CDR3 is 14 residues. As DNA, the CDR3 is TGTGCCAGCAGTTACTGGGGGGACACCGGGGAGCTGTTTTTT. It encodes CASSYWGDTGELFF.

The chain couples TRBV19 to TRBJ1-3, with D unresolved. The V end lost 1 base, the J end lost 0 bases, and 4 bases lay between the germline ends. CDR1 is LNHDA, CDR2 SQIVND, per germline (reference sequence). CDR3 length: 14 residues. The CDR3 is CASSIVGSGNTIYF. Here the CDR3 DNA reads TGTGCCAGTAGTATAGTGGGCTCTGGAAACACCATATATTTT.

The chain links TRBV7-3 to TRBJ1-1; tentative D call: TRBD1 (5 bases). The CDR3 contains 13 residues. The V gene lost 8 bases and the J gene lost 11 bases, with 21 bases spanning the gap. Germline CDR1 reads SGHTA; CDR2 reads FQGTGA. In nucleotides, the CDR3 is TGTGCCAGCGGCTCCCACGTCGGGGGATTGGCTTTCTTT. It yields the protein CASGSHVGGLAFF.

This clonotype came up many times. The rearrangement joins TRBV7-2 to TRBJ1-1, with D unresolved. The CDR3 runs 13 residues. Germline lookup yields CDR1 SGHTA and CDR2 FQGNSA. Trimming took 1 base from V and 11 from J, leaving 14 bases between them. The CDR3 DNA follows: TGTGCCAGCAGCTTAGTTTGGACGCCCGGGGCTTTCTTT. Protein sequence: CASSLVWTPGAFF.

With regard to this clonotype: A much larger clone sits a single nucleotide away, making a read error possible. The rearrangement joins TRBV12-3 or TRBV12-4 to TRBJ2-2; D not resolved. This CDR3 spans 14 amino acids. The CDR3 reads CARSADPGTGELFF. The CDR3 nucleotides are TGTGCCCGCAGTGCGGACCCCGGAACCGGGGAGCTGTTTTTT.

Only a few counts were recorded for this clonotype. This chain uses TRBV7-8 with TRBJ2-7, with D possibly matching TRBD2 (5 bases). Trimming left V 2 bases short and J 1 base short, with 12 bases between. The V gene's germline CDR1 is SGHVS and CDR2 FQNEAQ. This CDR3 is built from 15 residues. In DNA, the CDR3 is TGTGCCAGCAGCTTAAACCGGGGTAGATCCTACGAGCAGTACTTC. Its translation: CASSLNRGRSYEQYF.

This clonotype was picked up a small number of times. This rearrangement joins TRBV19 to TRBJ1-5; D is unclear. Germline CDR1 reads LNHDA; CDR2 reads SQIVND (reference sequence). The CDR3 extends over 15 amino acids. V was shortened by 4 bases and J by 0 bases, with 10 bases between the two germline ends. CDR3 in amino acids: CASSKGRSSNQPQHF. DNA of the CDR3: TGTGCCAGTAGTAAAGGACGGAGTAGCAATCAGCCCCAGCATTTT.

This clonotype was counted many times. The chain joins TRBV7-2 to TRBJ1-2; 10 bases fit TRBD1. V shed 1 base and J 6 bases; nucleotides not matched to a gene: 17. The CDR3 runs 19 residues. CDR1 is SGHTA and CDR2 is FQGNSA in the germline V gene. The CDR3 loop reads CASSLVPWGQGTRLDGYTF. CDR3 sequence (DNA): TGTGCCAGCAGCTTAGTCCCTTGGGGACAGGGGACTCGTCTTGATGGCTACACCTTC.